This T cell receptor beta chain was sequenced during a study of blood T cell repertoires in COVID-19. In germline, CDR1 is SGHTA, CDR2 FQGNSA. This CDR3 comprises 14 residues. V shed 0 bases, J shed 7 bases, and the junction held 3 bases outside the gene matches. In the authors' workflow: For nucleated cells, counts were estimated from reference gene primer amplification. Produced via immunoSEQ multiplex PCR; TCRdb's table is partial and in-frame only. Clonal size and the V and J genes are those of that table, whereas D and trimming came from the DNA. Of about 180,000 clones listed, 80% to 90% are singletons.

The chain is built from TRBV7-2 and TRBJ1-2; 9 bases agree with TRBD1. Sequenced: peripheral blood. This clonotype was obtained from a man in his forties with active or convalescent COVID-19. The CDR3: CASSLAGQGSGYTF. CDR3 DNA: TGTGCCAGCAGCTTAGCCGGACAGGGGAGTGGCTACACCTTC.